This T cell receptor (beta chain) was profiled in a study of blood T cell repertoires in COVID-19. About the research overall: In each case, the material was cDNA or gDNA derived from T cells, B-cell-depleted T cells, or PBMCs.

Germline loops: CDR1 SGHRS, CDR2 YFSETQ. V lost 2 bases, J lost 2 bases, and 4 bases stayed unmatched. The CDR3 is 14 amino acids. Some clones are missing from TCRdb's copy, which holds only in-frame ones; the method was immunoSEQ multiplex PCR. The profile shows over 200,000 clones, 88% of them singletons. Only one count was recorded for this clone. This sequence originates from a woman aged 30 to 39 who had been exposed to COVID-19. V and J are TRBV5-1 and TRBJ2-7; 7 positions agree with TRBD1. Sequencing was performed on PBMCs or T cells enriched from blood (not recorded which). CDR3 nucleotide sequence: TGCGCCAGCAGCTTAGGGGACAGCCCCTACGAGCAGTACTTC. Its protein is CASSLGDSPYEQYF.